This T cell receptor (beta chain) came from a study of T cell clones after liver transplantation. Germline loops: CDR1 MNHNY, CDR2 SVGAGI (reference sequence). CDR3 length: 15 residues. Trimming removed 0 bases at V and 0 bases at J, with 6 bases between. The method was immunoSEQ multiplex PCR; TCRdb's version includes in-frame clones alone and lacks a portion of them. The sample contains tens of thousands of clones, about two thirds of which appear only once. Here the sequenced sample was CD4+ T cells from blood, taken at the roughly 15-month timepoint. The clonotype comes from a human patient who received a liver transplant. Part of the T cells may come from the graft donor. The genes are TRBV6-6 and TRBJ1-3; D remains unclear. CDR3 in DNA: TGTGCCAGCAGTTACTCCGCGTACTCTGGAAACACCATATATTTT. It codes for CASSYSAYSGNTIYF.